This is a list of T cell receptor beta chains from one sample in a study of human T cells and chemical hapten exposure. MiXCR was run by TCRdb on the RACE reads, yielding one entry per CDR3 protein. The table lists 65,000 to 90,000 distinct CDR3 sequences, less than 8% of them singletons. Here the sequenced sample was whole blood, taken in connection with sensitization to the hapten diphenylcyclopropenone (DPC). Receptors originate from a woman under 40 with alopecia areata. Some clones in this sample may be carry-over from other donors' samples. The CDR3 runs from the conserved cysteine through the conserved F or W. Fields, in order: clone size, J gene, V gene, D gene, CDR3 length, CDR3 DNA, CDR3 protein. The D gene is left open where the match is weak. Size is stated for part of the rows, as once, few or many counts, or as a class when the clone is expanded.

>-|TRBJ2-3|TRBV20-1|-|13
TGCAGTGCTAGAAGGGAGGCCACAGATACGCAGTATTTT
CSARREATDTQYF
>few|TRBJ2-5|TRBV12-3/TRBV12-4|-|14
TGTGCCAGCAGTTTTTTAGGTAGAGGTGGGACCCAGTACTTC
CASSFLGRGGTQYF
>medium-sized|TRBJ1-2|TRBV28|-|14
TGTGCCAGCAGTTTCGAGTCCCAACCTTATGGCTACACCTTC
CASSFESQPYGYTF
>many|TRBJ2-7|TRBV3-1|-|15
TGTGCCAGCAGCCACCCGGGACAAGCGGTCCACGAGCAGTACTTC
CASSHPGQAVHEQYF
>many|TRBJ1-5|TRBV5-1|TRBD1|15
TGCGCCAGCCGCATAGGGACAGCTAACAATCAGCCCCAGCATTTT
CASRIGTANNQPQHF
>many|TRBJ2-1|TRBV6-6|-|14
TGTGCCAGCAGTCTTAACAGGGATGTGAATGAGCAGTTCTTC
CASSLNRDVNEQFF
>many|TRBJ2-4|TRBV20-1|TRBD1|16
TGCAGTGCTAGAGATCTAAGACAGGGGGCCAAAAACATTCAGTACTTC
CSARDLRQGAKNIQYF
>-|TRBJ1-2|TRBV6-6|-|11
TGTGCCAGCTCAAGGTGGGAAGGCTACACCTTC
CASSRWEGYTF
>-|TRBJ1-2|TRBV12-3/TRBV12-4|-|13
TGTGCCAGCAGTGGGACGGAGAACTATGGCTACACCTTC
CASSGTENYGYTF
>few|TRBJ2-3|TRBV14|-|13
TGTGCCAGCAGCCTTACTAGCACAGATACGCAGTATTTT
CASSLTSTDTQYF
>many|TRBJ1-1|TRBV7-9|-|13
TGTGCCAGCAGCTTAGATCAGGGCGCTGAAGCTTTCTTT
CASSLDQGAEAFF
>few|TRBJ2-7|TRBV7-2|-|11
TGTGCCAGCAGCCAATCGGGCGAGCAGTACTTC
CASSQSGEQYF